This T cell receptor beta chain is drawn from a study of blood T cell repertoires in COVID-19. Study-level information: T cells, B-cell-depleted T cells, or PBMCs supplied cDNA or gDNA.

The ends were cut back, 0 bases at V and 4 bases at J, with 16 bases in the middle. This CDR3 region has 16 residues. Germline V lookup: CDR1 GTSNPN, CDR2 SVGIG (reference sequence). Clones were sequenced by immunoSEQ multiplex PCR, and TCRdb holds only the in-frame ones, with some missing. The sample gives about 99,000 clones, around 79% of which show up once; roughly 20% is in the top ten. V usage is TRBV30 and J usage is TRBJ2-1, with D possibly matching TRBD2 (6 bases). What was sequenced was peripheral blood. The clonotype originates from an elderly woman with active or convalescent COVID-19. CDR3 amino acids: CAWSVPSGRRYNEQFF. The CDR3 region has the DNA TGTGCCTGGAGTGTACCTTCCGGGAGACGTTACAATGAGCAGTTCTTC.